Sequencing of this T cell receptor beta chain was carried out in a study of T cell responses to AZD1222 COVID-19 vaccine. General study results and limits: Females made up more of the donors, who were largely white British, and clonal diversity may have come out too low.

The CDR3 consists of 14 residues. Germline values: CDR1 LGHDT, CDR2 YNNKEL (reference sequence). Trimming cost V 3 bases and J 3 bases, with 8 bases left between them. About this clone: Its antigen is not known.

Sequencing used immunoSEQ multiplex PCR; TCRdb keeps in-frame clones, though not all of them. The table includes fewer than 110,000 clones, around 92% detected once. The chain links TRBV3-1 (or the pseudogene TRBV3-2) to TRBJ1-4; possible D gene TRBD1, 5 bases. The input for sequencing was peripheral blood, taken 28 days after the second AZD1222 dose. The TCR originated in an adult who received the AZD1222 COVID-19 vaccine. The CDR3 loop is CASSHRRANEKLFF. CDR3 in DNA: TGTGCCAGCAGCCACCGCAGGGCTAATGAAAAACTGTTTTTT.